The clone carrying this T cell receptor beta chain was seen a handful of times. This sample stems from a study of human T cells and chemical hapten exposure. Whole blood that had not been fractionated was the source of extracted total RNA. V was trimmed by 6 bases and J by 0 bases, leaving 13 bases between them. The CDR3 loop spans 15 amino acids. The V gene's germline CDR1 is SEHNR and CDR2 FQNEAQ (reference sequence). MiXCR, run by TCRdb on the 5' RACE reads, gives a single entry per CDR3 protein. The repertoire includes tens of thousands of distinct CDR3 sequences, 7% to 8% of them detected once, and over 2% sits in the top ten.

This chain links TRBV7-9 with TRBJ2-3; TRBD1 might be the D (6 bases). This TCR was recovered from a male donor in good health. The DNA of the CDR3 is TGTGCCAGCAGGATAGTACAGGGCAGCACAGATACGCAGTATTTT. Its translation is CASRIVQGSTDTQYF.